These 21 T cell receptor beta chains originate from one sample sequenced in a study of T cell responses to AZD1222 COVID-19 vaccine. Using immunoSEQ multiplex PCR, the repertoire was profiled, and TCRdb retains in-frame clones only, with some absent. The sample yields around 270,000 clones, 85% to 95% seen once. The sequencing here drew on peripheral blood, taken 28 days after the second AZD1222 dose. These receptors all come from an adult who received the AZD1222 COVID-19 vaccine.

V is TRBV19 and J is TRBJ1-5; 9 bases agree with TRBD1. Per germline, CDR1 LNHDA and CDR2 SQIVND (reference sequence). V dropped 6 bases and J dropped 6; count of bases not matched to a gene: 6. This CDR3 contains 14 residues. Here the CDR3 DNA reads TGTGCCAGTAGAACAGGGGGCTTAGGTCAGCCCCAGCATTTT. Protein product: CASRTGGLGQPQHF.

This clone was picked up one time. This chain connects TRBV3-1 (or the pseudogene TRBV3-2) to TRBJ2-1; 7 nucleotides agree with TRBD2. Germline loops: CDR1 LGHDT, CDR2 YNNKEL (reference sequence). V lost 2 bases and J lost 7; bases outside the gene matches: 8. CDR3 length: 15 amino acids. Here the CDR3 reads CASSQTRGSWNEQFF. Written as DNA, the CDR3 is TGTGCCAGCAGCCAAACTCGCGGGAGCTGGAATGAGCAGTTCTTC.

The chain links TRBV7-9 to TRBJ1-2; D uncertain. The germline gives CDR1 SEHNR, CDR2 FQNEAQ (reference sequence). Deletions cut 1 base from V and 6 bases from J, with 9 bases between. The CDR3 sequence is 13 residues long. CDR3 in DNA: TGTGCCAGCAGCTTAGGAGACCTTAATGGCTACACCTTC. Translated: CASSLGDLNGYTF.

The chain couples TRBV12-3 or TRBV12-4 to TRBJ1-1; D call uncertain. V was shortened by 6 bases and J by 3 bases, with 5 bases between the two germline ends. The length of the CDR3 is 11 residues. The CDR3 coding sequence is TGTGCCAGCAGGGTAGACACTGAAGCTTTCTTT. Translating it yields CASRVDTEAFF.

This clone came up once. The CDR3 region is CASTLIGTAGEQYF. CDR3 DNA sequence: TGTGCCAGCACCCTCATAGGGACCGCTGGCGAGCAGTACTTC. The genes are TRBV28 and TRBJ2-7; D tentatively reads TRBD1 or TRBD2 (5 bases each). Germline values: CDR1 MDHEN, CDR2 SYDVKM. This CDR3 is built from 14 residues. The V end lost 7 bases, the J end lost 6 bases, and 19 bases lay between the germline ends.

The V call is TRBV12-3 or TRBV12-4, the J call TRBJ2-5; D remains ambiguous. The CDR3 is 11 amino acids. The V end was cut by 4 bases, the J end by 6 bases, with 6 bases between. CDR3 protein: CASSSQKTQYF. The CDR3 nucleotides are TGTGCCAGCAGTTCTCAGAAGACCCAGTACTTC.

The V call is TRBV5-5, the J call TRBJ2-3; the D is unclear. This CDR3 spans 14 amino acids. Germline lookup yields CDR1 SGHKS and CDR2 YYEKEE (reference sequence). The ends were cut back, 3 bases at V and 2 bases at J, with 10 bases in the middle. The CDR3 is CASSSRQTTDTQYF. CDR3 DNA: TGTGCCAGCAGCTCCCGCCAAACCACAGATACGCAGTATTTT.

The V and J genes are TRBV15 and TRBJ2-1; possibly TRBD2 for D (6 bases). Trimming pared 4 bases from V and 2 bases from J, leaving 9 bases between. The V gene's germline CDR1 is LNHNV and CDR2 YYDKDF (reference sequence). The CDR3 runs to 14 residues. The CDR3 region is CATSNGGTYNEQFF. The CDR3 DNA sequence: TGTGCCACCAGCAACGGGGGAACCTACAATGAGCAGTTCTTC.

The chain recombines TRBV14 with TRBJ1-1, with unresolved D. V gave up 4 bases and J gave up 0 bases, with 9 bases separating them. From germline, CDR1 is SGHDN and CDR2 FVKESK. The CDR3 has 14 amino acids. The CDR3 is CASSREVMNTEAFF. DNA for the CDR3: TGTGCCAGCAGCCGGGAGGTCATGAACACTGAAGCTTTCTTT.

CDR3 sequence reads: CASSLSPGELFF. CDR3 bases: TGTGCCAGCAGCCTGTCCCCCGGGGAGCTGTTTTTT. The J gene is TRBJ2-2, the V gene TRBV9; no clear D. The germline V gene encodes CDR1 SGDLS and CDR2 YYNGEE. Trimming removed 4 bases from V and 6 bases from J, with 7 bases in between. The CDR3 has 12 amino acids.

V is TRBV28 and J is TRBJ1-5; D remains ambiguous. Per the germline V gene, CDR1 is MDHEN and CDR2 is SYDVKM. The V end lost 5 bases, the J end lost 6 bases, and 11 bases lay between the germline ends. CDR3 length: 13 amino acids. The CDR3 here is CASSIPTLQPQHF. As DNA, the CDR3 is TGTGCCAGCAGTATCCCGACCCTTCAGCCCCAGCATTTT.

This chain uses TRBV3-1 (or the pseudogene TRBV3-2) with TRBJ2-7; unclear D gene. The CDR3 is 13 amino acids. Trimming took off 4 bases at V and 3 bases at J, with 10 bases between the two ends. Germline CDR1 and CDR2: LGHDT and YNNKEL (reference sequence). CDR3 sequence: CASSPRWGYEQYF. The CDR3 DNA reads TGTGCCAGCAGCCCCCGGTGGGGCTACGAGCAGTACTTC.

The chain carries TRBV28 and TRBJ2-5; 9 bases line up with TRBD1. This CDR3 has 15 residues. V gave up 6 bases and J gave up 4 bases; unmatched junction bases: 9. The germline CDR1 and CDR2 sequences are MDHEN and SYDVKM. The CDR3 is CASSHRGRGGETQYF. The DNA for the CDR3 is TGTGCCAGCAGCCACAGGGGGCGCGGGGGAGAGACCCAGTACTTC.

J is TRBJ2-1 and V is TRBV18, with no clear D. In germline, CDR1 is KGHSH, CDR2 LQKENI. V lost 4 bases to trimming and J lost 8 bases, with 18 bases between them. The CDR3 is 15 amino acids. The CDR3 DNA reads as TGTGCCAGCTCACATGCCGAGGCCCGGCTCTATGAGCAGTTCTTC. Its translation: CASSHAEARLYEQFF.

J is TRBJ1-2 and V is TRBV28; D not certain. CDR3 size: 15 residues. CDR1 MDHEN and CDR2 SYDVKM come from the germline V gene. Trimming shortened V by 3 bases and J by 6 bases, and 17 bases separated the two germline ends. The CDR3 region is CASSFLGAEGDGYTF. The CDR3 DNA reads as TGTGCCAGCAGTTTTTTAGGCGCGGAGGGTGATGGCTACACCTTC.

This rearrangement joins TRBV18 to TRBJ1-5; the D is unclear. Germline CDR1 is KGHSH and CDR2 is LQKENI. The CDR3 extends over 15 amino acids. The germline V and J ends were trimmed by 3 bases and 1 base, with 10 bases remaining between them. The CDR3 loop reads CASSPTQESNQPQHF. Here the CDR3 DNA reads TGTGCCAGCTCACCCACCCAGGAAAGCAATCAGCCCCAGCATTTT.

CDR3 loop: CASSQRKPSNEQFF. CDR3 DNA: TGCGCCAGCAGCCAAAGGAAACCTTCCAATGAGCAGTTCTTC. The chain is built from TRBV4-3 and TRBJ2-1; D gene ambiguous. CDR1 is LGHNA and CDR2 is YSLEER in the germline V gene. The CDR3 contains 14 residues. Trimming took 2 bases from V and 6 from J, leaving 11 bases between them.

The rearrangement uses TRBV9 and TRBJ2-7, with 9 bases matching TRBD1. Germline V gene data show CDR1 as SGDLS and CDR2 as YYNGEE. Unmatched junction bases numbered 9, after V lost 0 bases and J lost 5 bases. The CDR3 is 16 amino acids. CDR3 in amino acids: CASSVGLGQGPNEQYF. The CDR3 bases are TGTGCCAGCAGCGTAGGACTGGGACAGGGACCCAACGAGCAGTACTTC.

The chain combines TRBV18 with TRBJ1-2, with TRBD1 matching over 9 bases. CDR1 and CDR2 (germline): KGHSH, LQKENI. The CDR3 totals 14 residues. The V and J ends lost 2 bases and 7 bases, in that order; junction bases with no gene match: 5. CDR3 loop: CASSPRTGESGYTF. The DNA for the CDR3 is TGTGCCAGCTCACCAAGGACAGGGGAAAGTGGCTACACCTTC.

This rearrangement joins TRBV6-5 to TRBJ1-5; D uncertain. The CDR3 is made up of 13 amino acids. Germline values: CDR1 MNHEY, CDR2 SVGAGI. V shed 6 bases and J shed 5 bases, with 11 bases lying between them. The CDR3 loop is CASRQGLHQPQHF. As DNA, the CDR3 is TGTGCCAGCAGACAAGGGTTGCATCAGCCCCAGCATTTT.

V gene TRBV28 combines with J gene TRBJ1-6, with 7 bases lining up with TRBD1. Trimming removed 4 bases from V and 7 bases from J; junction bases left unmatched: 7. CDR1 and CDR2 from the germline V gene are MDHEN and SYDVKM. This CDR3 region has 15 residues. For the CDR3, the DNA is TGTGCCAGCAGTTCCCTGGACAGGACAAATTCACCCCTCCACTTT. Amino acids: CASSSLDRTNSPLHF.